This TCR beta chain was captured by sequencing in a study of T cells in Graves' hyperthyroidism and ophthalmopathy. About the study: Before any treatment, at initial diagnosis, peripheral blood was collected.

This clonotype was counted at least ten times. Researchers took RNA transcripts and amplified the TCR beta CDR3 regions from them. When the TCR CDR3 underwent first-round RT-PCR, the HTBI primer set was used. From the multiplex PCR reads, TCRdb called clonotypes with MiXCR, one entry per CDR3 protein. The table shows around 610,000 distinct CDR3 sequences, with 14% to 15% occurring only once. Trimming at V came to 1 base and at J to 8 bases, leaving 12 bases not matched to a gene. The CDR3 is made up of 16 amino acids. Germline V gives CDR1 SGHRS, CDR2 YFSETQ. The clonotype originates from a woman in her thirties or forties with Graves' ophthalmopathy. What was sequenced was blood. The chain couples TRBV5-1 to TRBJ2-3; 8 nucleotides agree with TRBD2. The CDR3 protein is CASSLFAGGSRGTQYF. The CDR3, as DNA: TGCGCCAGCAGCTTGTTCGCGGGAGGTAGTCGGGGTACGCAGTATTTT.